This T cell receptor (beta chain) was documented in a study of blood T cell repertoires in COVID-19. Germline V CDR1 and CDR2: SNHLY, FYNNEI. CDR3 length: 13 amino acids. Trimming took off 7 bases at V and 5 bases at J, with 11 bases between the two ends. Seattle cases were enrolled at active infection and followed longitudinally. Under the authors' procedure: Researchers report that nucleated cell counts were estimated from reference gene primer amplification. Profiled with immunoSEQ multiplex PCR; TCRdb holds only in-frame clones, not every one. V and J calls and clone size are as listed in that table; D and trimming were resolved from the DNA. The data hold 100,000 to 150,000 clones, with roughly 74% observed a single time.

The sequenced material came from peripheral blood. The receptor comes from an elderly man with COVID-19, enrolled during active disease. The chain couples TRBV2 to TRBJ1-4; D gene unclear. The CDR3 DNA follows: TGTGCCAGCACGACCGGAGGAAATGAAAAACTGTTTTTT. It encodes CASTTGGNEKLFF.